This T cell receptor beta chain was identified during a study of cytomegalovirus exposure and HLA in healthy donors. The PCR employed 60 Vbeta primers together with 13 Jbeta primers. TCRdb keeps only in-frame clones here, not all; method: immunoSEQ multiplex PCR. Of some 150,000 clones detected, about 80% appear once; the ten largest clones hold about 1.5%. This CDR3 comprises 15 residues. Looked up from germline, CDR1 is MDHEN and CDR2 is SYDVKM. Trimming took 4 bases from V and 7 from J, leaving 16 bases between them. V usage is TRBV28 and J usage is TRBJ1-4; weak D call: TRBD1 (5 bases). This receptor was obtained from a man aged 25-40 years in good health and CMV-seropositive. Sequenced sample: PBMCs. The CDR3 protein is CASSSPMGGVEKLFF. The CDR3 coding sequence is TGTGCCAGCAGTTCCCCTATGGGGGGAGTTGAAAAACTGTTTTTT.